The following is a TCR beta chain sequence with its context. Its antigen target is currently unknown. No per-base quality is available; no much larger clone lies one base away. The immunoSEQ Assay, a bias-controlled multiplex PCR, was used to amplify TCRbeta CDR3 regions from genomic DNA. The source study handled its data this way. The number of nucleated cells in each sample was estimated from the amplification of reference gene primers within the assay. To quantify the absolute abundance of each unique TCRbeta CDR3 rearrangement, sequence reads were collapsed and filtered. For each sample, productive Simpson clonality was calculated by taking the square root of Simpson's diversity index across productive rearrangements. TCRdb holds this immuneACCESS table with in-frame rearrangements only. Some clones are missing; in checked studies, unresolved V genes explain under half, and the rest has no known cause. The D gene and trimming were derived from the DNA, and the V and J assignments and clone size from that table. The sample profile shows hundreds of thousands of clones; about 85% of them were found once. About 12% of the sample is held by the ten biggest clonotypes.

The sample comes from a study of blood T cell repertoires in COVID-19 (dated by TCRdb to about 2020). Context from the whole study: Collaborator samples came from the United States, Italy and Spain and covered acute and convalescent phases of COVID-19. The repertoires were released in a freely available public database intended as a resource for research on the immune response to SARS-CoV-2. Nearly every sample came with metadata listing a de-identified subject ID, COVID-19 status, age in years and sex. Subjects who had been exposed to COVID-19, were actively infected with it, or had recovered from it provided the deeply sampled blood TCRbeta repertoires that made up the dataset. Where available, HLA class I and class II types were obtained from metadata supplied by the sample provider rather than from assay-based typing. The prospective study material was composed of cDNA or gDNA derived from T cells, B-cell-depleted T cells, or PBMCs. The samples were drawn from the first 160 participants of the ongoing ImmuneRACE study and from 950 to 1,500 subjects provided by 6 global collaborators.

Via the germline V gene, CDR1 is LGHNA and CDR2 YSLEER. At the junction V is shortened by 3 bases and J by 3 bases, with 8 bases in between. Its CDR3 holds 13 amino acids, cysteine through phenylalanine. Only CDR3 DNA remains: 39 bases, in frame from the first base. Another Seattle source contributed samples from volunteer blood donors who had recovered from COVID-19. Whole blood was collected in K2EDTA tubes by collaborating institutions according to the institutions' own protocols. For TCRbeta analysis, collaborators shipped samples in one of three forms: frozen whole blood, isolated PBMCs, or DNA extracted from either of those sample types. The full study reports these points: Clinical and demographic metadata were provided uncurated, with the amount varying by source and participant.

The V and J segments used are TRBV4-3 and TRBJ1-1, with the D gene not clear enough to name. The TCR originated in a woman under 30 who had recovered from COVID-19. The sample was peripheral blood. The DNA reads TGCGCCAGCAGCCAGGGCAAGGACACTGAAGCTTTCTTT. The encoded protein is CASSQGKDTEAFF.